The rows below give T cell receptor beta chains drawn from one sample of a study of T cell repertoires in cytomegalovirus infection. These receptors' antigens are unknown. TCRdb re-analysed the reads in MiXCR, keeping a single row per CDR3 protein. The sample lists around 770,000 distinct CDR3 sequences; almost 30% were seen once. The sample in question was cultured CD8+ T cells from PBMCs, obtained from culture after CMV antigen stimulation. The receptors here all came from a human donor in good health (CMV status not recorded). Some clones in this sample may be carry-over from other donors' samples. Each CDR3 is given with its conserved first and last residue. The D gene is left open where the match is weak. Part of the rows lack a size; the others show once, few, many or a class for expanded clones.

>TRBV5-4|TRBJ1-1|NA|NA
CASSFRRDEAFF
TGTGCCAGCAGCTTTCGGAGAGATGAAGCTTTCTTT
>TRBV12-3/TRBV12-4|TRBJ1-3|TRBD1|many
CASSSDRGGNTIYF
TGTGCCAGCAGTTCGGACAGGGGTGGAAACACCATATATTTT
>TRBV6-6|TRBJ1-1|TRBD1|few
CASSATGGGEAFF
TGTGCCAGCAGTGCTACAGGGGGGGGTGAAGCTTTCTTT
>TRBV20-1|TRBJ2-1|NA|NA
CSARIGHEQFF
TGCAGTGCTAGAATCGGCCATGAGCAGTTCTTC
>TRBV28|TRBJ2-4|TRBD1|few
CASSADRGWDIQYF
TGTGCCAGCAGTGCCGACAGGGGGTGGGACATTCAGTACTTC
>TRBV7-6|TRBJ2-5|TRBD1|many
CASSPSGTGGRETQYF
TGTGCCAGCAGTCCCTCCGGGACAGGGGGACGAGAGACCCAGTACTTC
>TRBV7-3|TRBJ2-1|TRBD2|few
CASSLTSGEANEQFF
TGTGCCAGCAGCTTAACCAGCGGGGAGGCCAATGAGCAGTTCTTC
>TRBV11-3|TRBJ2-1|NA|NA
CASSPEAISYNEQFF
TGTGCCAGCAGCCCGGAGGCAATCTCCTACAATGAGCAGTTCTTC
>TRBV11-2|TRBJ1-1|NA|few
CASSLGGIFEAFF
TGTGCCAGCAGCTTAGGCGGAATATTTGAAGCTTTCTTT
>TRBV20-1|TRBJ2-2|NA|NA
CSARDFRGGELFF
TGCAGTGCTAGAGATTTTCGGGGGGGGGAGCTGTTTTTT
>TRBV7-6|TRBJ2-1|NA|NA
CASSSPPGRPYNEQFF
TGTGCCAGCAGCTCCCCCCCGGGACGCCCATACAATGAGCAGTTCTTC
>TRBV20-1|TRBJ2-1|NA|few
CSAPDPLWTYNEQFF
TGCAGTGCCCCGGACCCCCTTTGGACCTACAATGAGCAGTTCTTC
>TRBV4-3|TRBJ1-1|NA|NA
CASSQSGGPGTEAFF
TGCGCCAGCAGCCAAAGTGGGGGTCCAGGCACTGAAGCTTTCTTT
>TRBV4-2|TRBJ2-2|NA|many
CASSQGDPGQKFAGELFF
TGTGCCAGCAGCCAGGGGGACCCCGGCCAAAAATTCGCCGGGGAGCTGTTTTTT
>TRBV19|TRBJ1-1|NA|NA
CASSMSRRGTEAFF
TGTGCCAGTAGTATGAGTAGGCGGGGGACTGAAGCTTTCTTT
>TRBV12-3/TRBV12-4|TRBJ2-1|TRBD2|few
CASSSSGGMTYNEQFF
TGTGCCAGCAGTTCAAGCGGGGGGATGACCTACAATGAGCAGTTCTTC
>TRBV6-5|TRBJ1-6|NA|few
CASSYLSRDGYYNSPLHF
TGTGCCAGCAGTTACTTGTCAAGGGACGGCTACTATAATTCACCCCTCCACTTT
>TRBV5-5|TRBJ2-1|TRBD2|many
CASSLLAGTIYNEQFF
TGTGCCAGCAGCTTGCTAGCGGGGACCATCTACAATGAGCAGTTCTTC
>TRBV7-6|TRBJ2-2|NA|many
CASSLSPPQGPSNTGELFF
TGTGCCAGCAGCTTAAGCCCGCCACAGGGCCCTTCGAACACCGGGGAGCTGTTTTTT
>TRBV7-3|TRBJ2-3|NA|NA
CASSLKTTDTQYF
TGTGCCAGCAGCTTAAAAACCACAGATACGCAGTATTTT
>TRBV4-1|TRBJ2-7|TRBD2|few
CASSEGLAGESYEQYF
TGCGCCAGCAGCGAGGGACTAGCGGGGGAGTCCTACGAGCAGTACTTC
>TRBV6-1|TRBJ2-3|NA|NA
CASSEWRGGTDTQYF
TGTGCCAGCAGTGAATGGAGGGGGGGAACAGATACGCAGTATTTT
>TRBV6-1|TRBJ2-7|TRBD1|NA
CASSLDRVGYEQYF
TGTGCCAGCAGTTTGGACAGGGTGGGGTACGAGCAGTACTTC
>TRBV4-1|TRBJ1-4|NA|few
CASSQEGEKLFF
TGCGCCAGCAGCCAAGAAGGGGAAAAACTGTTTTTT
>TRBV29-1|TRBJ2-6|NA|few
CSVGDHFGANVLTF
TGCAGCGTAGGGGACCACTTCGGGGCCAACGTCCTGACTTTC
>TRBV20-1|TRBJ1-6|NA|few
CSADPNTYNSPLHF
TGCAGTGCCGACCCTAACACCTATAATTCACCCCTCCACTTT
>TRBV4-2|TRBJ2-3|NA|NA
CASSQDRAAPQYF
TGTGCCAGCAGCCAAGATAGGGCCGCCCCGCAGTATTTT